This T cell receptor (beta chain) stems from a study of shared clonotypes between healthy human individuals. General observations from the study: Investigators expected sequencing depth to affect clonotype sharing among donors. Generation probabilities of non-shared clonotypes were lower (relative to those shared by all four donors).

The naive CD8 population came from CD45RO-negative cells selected for CCR7, without terminally differentiated effector memory CD45RA+ cells. Participating donors were healthy, HIV-negative adults free of recent acute infections or vaccinations. The CDR3 is 14 amino acids. In germline, CDR1 is MGHDK, CDR2 SYGVNS. V lost 4 bases, J lost 5 bases, and 11 bases lay in between. Concerning this clone itself: The antigen is undetermined.

Deep level was the assay's run setting. Only in-frame clones appear in the TCRdb table, and some are missing; sequencing was by immunoSEQ multiplex PCR. Of some 2.1 million clones listed, 90% to 95% are singletons. The sequencing input was naive CD8+ T cells from PBMCs. The receptor comes from a man aged 18 to 30 in good health. Some clones in this sample may be carry-over from other donors' samples. V usage is TRBV25-1 and J usage is TRBJ1-4, with D unresolved. The chain's CDR3 is CASSGNQVNEKLFF. The CDR3 nucleotides are TGTGCCAGCAGTGGAAACCAGGTCAATGAAAAACTGTTTTTT.